Below, 2 T cell receptor beta chains from the same sample are listed, as sequenced in a study of PD-L1 blockade in urothelial cancer. Time point described: peripheral blood 6 weeks after treatment start. TCRdb's table, derived via immunoSEQ multiplex PCR, lists solely in-frame clones and lacks some. The sample consists of roughly 100,000 clones, roughly 80% of them appearing once. The sample consisted of PBMCs, taken around atezolizumab (anti-PD-L1) treatment. These TCRs come from a man between 65 and 80 years old with urothelial cancer.

This sequence joins TRBV18 and TRBJ1-5; tentative D call: TRBD1 (5 bases). Germline V lookup: CDR1 KGHSH, CDR2 LQKENI. CDR3 length equals 14 residues. Trimming took off 1 base at V and 4 bases at J, with 8 bases between the two ends. CDR3 DNA: TGTGCCAGCTCACCACAATCAGGGAATCAGCCCCAGCATTTT. This gives the protein CASSPQSGNQPQHF.

The CDR3 DNA sequence: TGTGCCAGCAGCTTAGGAGGCCCGAACACTGAAGCTTTCTTT. Translating gives CASSLGGPNTEAFF. This rearrangement joins TRBV11-3 to TRBJ1-1; D not resolved. Trimming pared 1 base from V and 1 base from J, leaving 7 bases between. This CDR3 is built from 14 residues. From germline, CDR1 is SGHNT and CDR2 YENEEA. Based on the CDR3 plus reference TRBV11-3 and TRBJ1-1, the full variable domain is EAGVVQSPRYKIIEKKQPVAFWCNPISGHNTLYWYLQNLGQGPELLIRYENEEAVDDSQLPKDRFSAERLKGVDSTLKIQPAELGDSAVYLCASSLGGPNTEAFFGQGTRLTVV.